This entry is about one T cell receptor beta chain. Antigen specificity is unknown. With V trimmed by 4 bases and J by 5 bases, 6 bases remained unmatched. The CDR3 is 16 amino acids. Germline CDR1 is MNHNS and CDR2 is SASEGT. This entry belongs to a study of cytotoxic CD8 clonotypes in ibrutinib-treated CLL. Assay used: immunoSEQ multiplex PCR; TCRdb lists only in-frame clones, some missing. The sample carries approximately 90,000 clones, roughly three quarters recorded once. General study results and limits: Baseline levels were approached again at progression, after clonality had risen at ibrutinib response.

Roughly 1.8 micrograms of genomic DNA (from cryopreserved PBMCs) were used for TCR beta libraries. This specimen consisted of PBMCs, obtained after 24 months of ibrutinib treatment. The source of this sequence is a human donor with chronic lymphocytic leukemia. The J gene is TRBJ2-5, the V gene TRBV6-1, with 14 nucleotides matching TRBD2. The CDR3 reads CASSGGLAGAEETQYF. CDR3 sequence (DNA): TGTGCCAGCAGTGGGGGACTAGCGGGAGCGGAGGAGACCCAGTACTTC.